The clone carrying this T cell receptor beta chain was seen a single time. Its antigen is undetermined. In TCRdb, the RT-PCR reads were re-called with MiXCR into one record per CDR3 protein. The data show approximately 700,000 distinct CDR3 sequences, with around 14% seen just once and roughly 12% held by the top ten. The sample belongs to a study of response to subunit inactivated influenza vaccine. This CDR3 comprises 15 residues. Trimming cost V 3 bases and J 2 bases, with 12 bases left between them. The V gene's germline CDR1 is SGHTA and CDR2 FQGTGA. General observations from the study: Authors suggested seasonal influenza vaccinations each recruit few new T cells.

The source is a man aged 45-65 years who received an inactivated influenza vaccine. The sequences come from PBMCs from blood, collected 11 to 12 days after vaccination. The V and J genes are TRBV7-3 and TRBJ2-3; D is unclear. The CDR3 region has the DNA TGTGCCAGCAGCTTCTCCCCCCGAGACACAGATACGCAGTATTTT. Amino acid sequence: CASSFSPRDTDTQYF.